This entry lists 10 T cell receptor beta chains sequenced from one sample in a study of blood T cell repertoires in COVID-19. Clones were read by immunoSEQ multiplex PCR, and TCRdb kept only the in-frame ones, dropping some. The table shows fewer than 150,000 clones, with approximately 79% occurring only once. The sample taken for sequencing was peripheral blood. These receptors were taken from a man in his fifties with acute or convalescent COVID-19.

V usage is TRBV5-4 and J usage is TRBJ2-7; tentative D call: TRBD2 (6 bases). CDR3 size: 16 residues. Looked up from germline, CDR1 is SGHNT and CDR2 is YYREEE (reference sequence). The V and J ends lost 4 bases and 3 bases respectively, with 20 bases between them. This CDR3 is CASSPAGPNGGYEQYF. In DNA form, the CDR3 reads TGTGCCAGCAGCCCGGCAGGGCCTAACGGGGGCTACGAGCAGTACTTC.

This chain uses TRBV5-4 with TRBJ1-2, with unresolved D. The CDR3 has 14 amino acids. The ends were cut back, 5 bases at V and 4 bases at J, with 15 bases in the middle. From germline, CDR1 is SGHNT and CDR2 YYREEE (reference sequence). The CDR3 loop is CASRPPVVGYGYTF. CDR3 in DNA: TGTGCCAGCAGACCCCCGGTAGTTGGCTATGGCTACACCTTC.

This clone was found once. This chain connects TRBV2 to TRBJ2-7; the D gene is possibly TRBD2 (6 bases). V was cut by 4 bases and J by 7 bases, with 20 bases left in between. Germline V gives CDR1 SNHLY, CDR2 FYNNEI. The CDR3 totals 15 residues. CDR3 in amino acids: CASSVRSVLAREQYF. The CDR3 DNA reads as TGTGCCAGCAGTGTTCGCTCTGTGCTAGCGCGTGAGCAGTACTTC. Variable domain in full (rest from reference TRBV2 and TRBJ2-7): EPEVTQTPSHQVTQMGQEVILRCVPISNHLYFYWYRQILGQKVEFLVSFYNNEISEKSEIFDDQFSVERPDGSNFTLKIRSTKLEDSAMYFCASSVRSVLAREQYFGPGTRLTVT.

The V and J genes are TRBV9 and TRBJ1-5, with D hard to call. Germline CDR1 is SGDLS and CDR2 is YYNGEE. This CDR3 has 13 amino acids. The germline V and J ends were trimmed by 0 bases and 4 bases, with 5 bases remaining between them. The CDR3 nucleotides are TGTGCCAGCAGCGTAGCTCCGAATCAGCCCCAGCATTTT. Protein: CASSVAPNQPQHF.

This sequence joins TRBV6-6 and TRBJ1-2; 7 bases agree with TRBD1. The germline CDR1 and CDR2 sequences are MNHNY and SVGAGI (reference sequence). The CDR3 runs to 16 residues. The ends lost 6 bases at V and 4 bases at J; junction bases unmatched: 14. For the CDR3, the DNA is TGTGCCAGCAGCCACCTGGGACAGCAAACAAGCTATGGCTACACCTTC. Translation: CASSHLGQQTSYGYTF.

CDR3 region: CASSVDRGKSPLHF. In nucleotides, the CDR3 is TGCGCCAGCAGCGTGGACAGGGGTAAATCACCCCTCCACTTT. This rearrangement joins TRBV10-1 to TRBJ1-6; 9 bases match TRBD1. The CDR3 is 14 amino acids. The V and J ends lost 6 bases and 10 bases, in that order; junction bases with no gene match: 7. The V gene's germline CDR1 is WNHNN and CDR2 SYGVQD (reference sequence).

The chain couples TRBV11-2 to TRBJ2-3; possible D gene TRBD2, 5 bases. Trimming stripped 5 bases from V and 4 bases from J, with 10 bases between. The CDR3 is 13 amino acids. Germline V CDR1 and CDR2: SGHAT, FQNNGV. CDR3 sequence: CASSLTRADTQYF. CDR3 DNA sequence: TGTGCCAGCAGCCTTACTAGGGCAGATACGCAGTATTTT.

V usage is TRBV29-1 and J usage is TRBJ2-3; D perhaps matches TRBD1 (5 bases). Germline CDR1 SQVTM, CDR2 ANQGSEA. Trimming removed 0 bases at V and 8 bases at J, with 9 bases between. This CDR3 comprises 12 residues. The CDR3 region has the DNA TGCAGCGTTGAAGAAGCTGGGGCTACGCAGTATTTT. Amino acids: CSVEEAGATQYF.

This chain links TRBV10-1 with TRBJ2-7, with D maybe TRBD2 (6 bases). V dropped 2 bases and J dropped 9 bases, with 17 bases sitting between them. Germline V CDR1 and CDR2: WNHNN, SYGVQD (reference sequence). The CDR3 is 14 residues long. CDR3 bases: TGCGCCAGCAGTGAGAACTTGCTGGGCGGGACGCAGTACTTC. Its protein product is CASSENLLGGTQYF.

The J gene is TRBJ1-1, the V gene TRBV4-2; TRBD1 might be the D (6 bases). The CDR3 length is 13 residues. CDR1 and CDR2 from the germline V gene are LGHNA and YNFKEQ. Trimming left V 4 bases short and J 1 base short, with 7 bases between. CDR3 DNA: TGTGCCAGCAGCCTACAGGGGAACACTGAAGCTTTCTTT. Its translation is CASSLQGNTEAFF.